What follows are 9 T cell receptor beta chains derived from one specimen sequenced in a study of blood T cell repertoires in COVID-19 (dated by TCRdb to 2018 to 2021). The method behind the library was the immunoSEQ multiplex PCR assay. As stored in TCRdb, this immuneACCESS dataset retains in-frame rearrangements with V and J assigned. A fraction of the clones does not appear; measured against another copy, unresolved V genes explain less than half of the discrepancy, and the remainder lacks a known reason. In this sample the table shows about 89,000 clones, under 95% of which occur a single time. Roughly 2.3% of the sample comes from the top ten. Input material: peripheral blood. Receptors originate from a human donor with active COVID-19. The donor label of this sample is uncertain.

This chain links TRBV7-9 with TRBJ1-5; no clear D. Trimming cost V 1 base and J 7 bases, with 5 bases left between them. Germline V gene sequence: CDR1 SEHNR, CDR2 FQNEAQ (reference sequence). The CDR3 runs 12 residues. CDR3 sequence reads: CASSLVEQPQHF. As DNA, the CDR3 is TGTGCCAGCAGCTTAGTGGAGCAGCCCCAGCATTTT.

The genes are TRBV5-4 and TRBJ2-2, with D maybe TRBD2 (5 bases). Trimming took off 4 bases at V and 4 bases at J, with 17 bases between the two ends. The CDR3 totals 16 residues. The germline V gene encodes CDR1 SGHNT and CDR2 YYREEE (reference sequence). The CDR3 here is CASSRDRPGSTGELFF. Here the CDR3 DNA reads TGTGCCAGCAGCCGGGATCGTCCAGGCTCCACCGGGGAGCTGTTTTTT.

This chain connects TRBV14 to TRBJ2-7; 8 nucleotides agree with TRBD1. Germline V gene lookup returns CDR1 SGHDN and CDR2 FVKESK. The length of the CDR3 is 14 residues. V was pared by 2 bases and J by 6 bases, with 6 bases of the junction left unmatched. In DNA form, the CDR3 reads TGTGCCAGCAGCCAATATCAGGGGGCGGGCGAGCAGTACTTC. Translated: CASSQYQGAGEQYF.

Here the CDR3 DNA reads TGTGCCAGCAGCACCTCGGCCGGGAGCTCTGGAAACACCATATATTTT. Protein: CASSTSAGSSGNTIYF. The chain couples TRBV9 to TRBJ1-3; D not certain. Trimming stripped 4 bases from V and 0 bases from J, with 14 bases between. The CDR3 extends over 16 amino acids. CDR1 SGDLS and CDR2 YYNGEE come from the germline V gene.

This chain connects TRBV7-8 to TRBJ2-5; 11 bases are shared with TRBD1. Germline V gene sequence: CDR1 SGHVS, CDR2 FQNEAQ. Losses at the gene ends were 0 bases for V and 3 bases for J; bases not matched to a gene: 3. The CDR3 sequence is 16 residues long. CDR3 protein: CASSLAGQGAKETQYF. Here the CDR3 DNA reads TGTGCCAGCAGCTTAGCCGGACAGGGGGCGAAAGAGACCCAGTACTTC.

This chain links TRBV9 with TRBJ1-2, with 8 bases matching TRBD1. CDR3 length equals 14 residues. V was clipped by 2 bases and J by 4 bases; unmatched bases: 4. Germline CDR1 reads SGDLS; CDR2 reads YYNGEE. In nucleotides, the CDR3 is TGTGCCAGCAGCGTGAGGGACAGGCCCTATGGCTACACCTTC. As protein: CASSVRDRPYGYTF.

The chain has TRBV6-2 or TRBV6-3 and TRBJ1-1; TRBD1 matches at 10 bases. The trim removed 2 bases at V and 3 bases at J, leaving 6 bases unmatched. The CDR3 length is 16 residues. The germline gives CDR1 MNHEY, CDR2 SVGEGT. The CDR3 DNA reads as TGTGCCAGCAGTTACCGGATAGACAGGGGGCACACTGAAGCTTTCTTT. Residues: CASSYRIDRGHTEAFF.

V is TRBV28 and J is TRBJ1-1; D not certain. The CDR3 runs 13 residues. Germline CDR1 is MDHEN and CDR2 is SYDVKM. Trimming took 5 bases from V and 8 from J, leaving 15 bases between them. The CDR3 DNA sequence: TGTGCCAGCAGTCCGCTAGTATTGCACGAAGCTTTCTTT. It yields the protein CASSPLVLHEAFF.

V usage is TRBV6-5 and J usage is TRBJ1-1; 7 bases map to TRBD1. The CDR3 length is 15 residues. V lost 2 bases to trimming and J lost 7 bases; unmatched junction nucleotides: 10. The V gene's germline CDR1 is MNHEY and CDR2 SVGAGI. This chain's CDR3 is CASSYQRGQGGEAFF. The CDR3 DNA reads as TGTGCCAGCAGTTACCAGAGGGGGCAGGGGGGTGAAGCTTTCTTT.